This TCR beta chain was obtained from a study of blood T cell repertoires in COVID-19. This CDR3 is 12 amino acids long. Germline assignment: CDR1 LNHDA and CDR2 SQIVND (reference sequence). Trimming removed 3 bases at V and 11 bases at J, with 10 bases between. Measured with immunoSEQ multiplex PCR; TCRdb has only the in-frame clones, and not every one. The sample lists around 270,000 clones; 80% to 90% were seen once. The sample was peripheral blood. The receptor was isolated from a man aged 40-50 years with acute or convalescent COVID-19. The rearrangement joins TRBV19 to TRBJ1-4; the D is unclear. Here the CDR3 DNA reads TGTGCCAGTAGTATTTTAGACGGGAAACTGTTTTTT. Its protein product is CASSILDGKLFF.